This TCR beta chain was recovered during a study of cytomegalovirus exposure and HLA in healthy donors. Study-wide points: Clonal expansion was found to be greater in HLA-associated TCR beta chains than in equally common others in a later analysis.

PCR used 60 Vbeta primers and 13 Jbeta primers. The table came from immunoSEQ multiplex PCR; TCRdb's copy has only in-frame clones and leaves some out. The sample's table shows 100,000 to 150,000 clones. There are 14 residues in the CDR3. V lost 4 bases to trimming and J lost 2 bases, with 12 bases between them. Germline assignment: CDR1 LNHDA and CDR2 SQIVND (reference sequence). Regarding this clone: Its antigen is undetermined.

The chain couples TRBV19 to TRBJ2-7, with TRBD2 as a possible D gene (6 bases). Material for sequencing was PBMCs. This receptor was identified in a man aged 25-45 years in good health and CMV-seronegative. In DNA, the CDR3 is TGTGCCAGTAGTAGCGGCGGGGTAGCCTACGAGCAGTACTTC. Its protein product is CASSSGGVAYEQYF. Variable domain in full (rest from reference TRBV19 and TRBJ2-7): DGGITQSPKYLFRKEGQNVTLSCEQNLNHDAMYWYRQDPGQGLRLIYYSQIVNDFQKGDIAEGYSVSREKKESFPLTVTSAQKNPTAFYLCASSSGGVAYEQYFGPGTRLTVT.